This section outlines one T cell receptor beta chain sequence together with its context. The antigen is not known. This sample was included in a study of T cell responses to AZD1222 COVID-19 vaccine. The CDR3 contains 13 residues. The V end was cut by 0 bases, the J end by 10 bases, with 10 bases between. The germline CDR1 and CDR2 sequences are SNHLY and FYNNEI. Libraries were prepared by immunoSEQ multiplex PCR; TCRdb keeps only in-frame clonotypes and omits some of them. Here the sample spans about 120,000 clones, 91% being singletons. General study findings and limits: White British donors predominated, females outnumbered males, and clonal diversity was possibly underestimated. At 160-218 and 743-854, vaccine-associated CD4 TCRs were dominant, and they spanned spike.

The sample was peripheral blood, taken on day 0 of AZD1222 vaccination. The chain combines TRBV2 with TRBJ2-1; D possibly uses TRBD1 or TRBD2 (6 bases each). The sequence was collected from an adult in good health. CDR3 residues: CASSEAWGAEQFF. Written as DNA, the CDR3 is TGTGCCAGCAGTGAAGCGTGGGGGGCAGAGCAGTTCTTC.